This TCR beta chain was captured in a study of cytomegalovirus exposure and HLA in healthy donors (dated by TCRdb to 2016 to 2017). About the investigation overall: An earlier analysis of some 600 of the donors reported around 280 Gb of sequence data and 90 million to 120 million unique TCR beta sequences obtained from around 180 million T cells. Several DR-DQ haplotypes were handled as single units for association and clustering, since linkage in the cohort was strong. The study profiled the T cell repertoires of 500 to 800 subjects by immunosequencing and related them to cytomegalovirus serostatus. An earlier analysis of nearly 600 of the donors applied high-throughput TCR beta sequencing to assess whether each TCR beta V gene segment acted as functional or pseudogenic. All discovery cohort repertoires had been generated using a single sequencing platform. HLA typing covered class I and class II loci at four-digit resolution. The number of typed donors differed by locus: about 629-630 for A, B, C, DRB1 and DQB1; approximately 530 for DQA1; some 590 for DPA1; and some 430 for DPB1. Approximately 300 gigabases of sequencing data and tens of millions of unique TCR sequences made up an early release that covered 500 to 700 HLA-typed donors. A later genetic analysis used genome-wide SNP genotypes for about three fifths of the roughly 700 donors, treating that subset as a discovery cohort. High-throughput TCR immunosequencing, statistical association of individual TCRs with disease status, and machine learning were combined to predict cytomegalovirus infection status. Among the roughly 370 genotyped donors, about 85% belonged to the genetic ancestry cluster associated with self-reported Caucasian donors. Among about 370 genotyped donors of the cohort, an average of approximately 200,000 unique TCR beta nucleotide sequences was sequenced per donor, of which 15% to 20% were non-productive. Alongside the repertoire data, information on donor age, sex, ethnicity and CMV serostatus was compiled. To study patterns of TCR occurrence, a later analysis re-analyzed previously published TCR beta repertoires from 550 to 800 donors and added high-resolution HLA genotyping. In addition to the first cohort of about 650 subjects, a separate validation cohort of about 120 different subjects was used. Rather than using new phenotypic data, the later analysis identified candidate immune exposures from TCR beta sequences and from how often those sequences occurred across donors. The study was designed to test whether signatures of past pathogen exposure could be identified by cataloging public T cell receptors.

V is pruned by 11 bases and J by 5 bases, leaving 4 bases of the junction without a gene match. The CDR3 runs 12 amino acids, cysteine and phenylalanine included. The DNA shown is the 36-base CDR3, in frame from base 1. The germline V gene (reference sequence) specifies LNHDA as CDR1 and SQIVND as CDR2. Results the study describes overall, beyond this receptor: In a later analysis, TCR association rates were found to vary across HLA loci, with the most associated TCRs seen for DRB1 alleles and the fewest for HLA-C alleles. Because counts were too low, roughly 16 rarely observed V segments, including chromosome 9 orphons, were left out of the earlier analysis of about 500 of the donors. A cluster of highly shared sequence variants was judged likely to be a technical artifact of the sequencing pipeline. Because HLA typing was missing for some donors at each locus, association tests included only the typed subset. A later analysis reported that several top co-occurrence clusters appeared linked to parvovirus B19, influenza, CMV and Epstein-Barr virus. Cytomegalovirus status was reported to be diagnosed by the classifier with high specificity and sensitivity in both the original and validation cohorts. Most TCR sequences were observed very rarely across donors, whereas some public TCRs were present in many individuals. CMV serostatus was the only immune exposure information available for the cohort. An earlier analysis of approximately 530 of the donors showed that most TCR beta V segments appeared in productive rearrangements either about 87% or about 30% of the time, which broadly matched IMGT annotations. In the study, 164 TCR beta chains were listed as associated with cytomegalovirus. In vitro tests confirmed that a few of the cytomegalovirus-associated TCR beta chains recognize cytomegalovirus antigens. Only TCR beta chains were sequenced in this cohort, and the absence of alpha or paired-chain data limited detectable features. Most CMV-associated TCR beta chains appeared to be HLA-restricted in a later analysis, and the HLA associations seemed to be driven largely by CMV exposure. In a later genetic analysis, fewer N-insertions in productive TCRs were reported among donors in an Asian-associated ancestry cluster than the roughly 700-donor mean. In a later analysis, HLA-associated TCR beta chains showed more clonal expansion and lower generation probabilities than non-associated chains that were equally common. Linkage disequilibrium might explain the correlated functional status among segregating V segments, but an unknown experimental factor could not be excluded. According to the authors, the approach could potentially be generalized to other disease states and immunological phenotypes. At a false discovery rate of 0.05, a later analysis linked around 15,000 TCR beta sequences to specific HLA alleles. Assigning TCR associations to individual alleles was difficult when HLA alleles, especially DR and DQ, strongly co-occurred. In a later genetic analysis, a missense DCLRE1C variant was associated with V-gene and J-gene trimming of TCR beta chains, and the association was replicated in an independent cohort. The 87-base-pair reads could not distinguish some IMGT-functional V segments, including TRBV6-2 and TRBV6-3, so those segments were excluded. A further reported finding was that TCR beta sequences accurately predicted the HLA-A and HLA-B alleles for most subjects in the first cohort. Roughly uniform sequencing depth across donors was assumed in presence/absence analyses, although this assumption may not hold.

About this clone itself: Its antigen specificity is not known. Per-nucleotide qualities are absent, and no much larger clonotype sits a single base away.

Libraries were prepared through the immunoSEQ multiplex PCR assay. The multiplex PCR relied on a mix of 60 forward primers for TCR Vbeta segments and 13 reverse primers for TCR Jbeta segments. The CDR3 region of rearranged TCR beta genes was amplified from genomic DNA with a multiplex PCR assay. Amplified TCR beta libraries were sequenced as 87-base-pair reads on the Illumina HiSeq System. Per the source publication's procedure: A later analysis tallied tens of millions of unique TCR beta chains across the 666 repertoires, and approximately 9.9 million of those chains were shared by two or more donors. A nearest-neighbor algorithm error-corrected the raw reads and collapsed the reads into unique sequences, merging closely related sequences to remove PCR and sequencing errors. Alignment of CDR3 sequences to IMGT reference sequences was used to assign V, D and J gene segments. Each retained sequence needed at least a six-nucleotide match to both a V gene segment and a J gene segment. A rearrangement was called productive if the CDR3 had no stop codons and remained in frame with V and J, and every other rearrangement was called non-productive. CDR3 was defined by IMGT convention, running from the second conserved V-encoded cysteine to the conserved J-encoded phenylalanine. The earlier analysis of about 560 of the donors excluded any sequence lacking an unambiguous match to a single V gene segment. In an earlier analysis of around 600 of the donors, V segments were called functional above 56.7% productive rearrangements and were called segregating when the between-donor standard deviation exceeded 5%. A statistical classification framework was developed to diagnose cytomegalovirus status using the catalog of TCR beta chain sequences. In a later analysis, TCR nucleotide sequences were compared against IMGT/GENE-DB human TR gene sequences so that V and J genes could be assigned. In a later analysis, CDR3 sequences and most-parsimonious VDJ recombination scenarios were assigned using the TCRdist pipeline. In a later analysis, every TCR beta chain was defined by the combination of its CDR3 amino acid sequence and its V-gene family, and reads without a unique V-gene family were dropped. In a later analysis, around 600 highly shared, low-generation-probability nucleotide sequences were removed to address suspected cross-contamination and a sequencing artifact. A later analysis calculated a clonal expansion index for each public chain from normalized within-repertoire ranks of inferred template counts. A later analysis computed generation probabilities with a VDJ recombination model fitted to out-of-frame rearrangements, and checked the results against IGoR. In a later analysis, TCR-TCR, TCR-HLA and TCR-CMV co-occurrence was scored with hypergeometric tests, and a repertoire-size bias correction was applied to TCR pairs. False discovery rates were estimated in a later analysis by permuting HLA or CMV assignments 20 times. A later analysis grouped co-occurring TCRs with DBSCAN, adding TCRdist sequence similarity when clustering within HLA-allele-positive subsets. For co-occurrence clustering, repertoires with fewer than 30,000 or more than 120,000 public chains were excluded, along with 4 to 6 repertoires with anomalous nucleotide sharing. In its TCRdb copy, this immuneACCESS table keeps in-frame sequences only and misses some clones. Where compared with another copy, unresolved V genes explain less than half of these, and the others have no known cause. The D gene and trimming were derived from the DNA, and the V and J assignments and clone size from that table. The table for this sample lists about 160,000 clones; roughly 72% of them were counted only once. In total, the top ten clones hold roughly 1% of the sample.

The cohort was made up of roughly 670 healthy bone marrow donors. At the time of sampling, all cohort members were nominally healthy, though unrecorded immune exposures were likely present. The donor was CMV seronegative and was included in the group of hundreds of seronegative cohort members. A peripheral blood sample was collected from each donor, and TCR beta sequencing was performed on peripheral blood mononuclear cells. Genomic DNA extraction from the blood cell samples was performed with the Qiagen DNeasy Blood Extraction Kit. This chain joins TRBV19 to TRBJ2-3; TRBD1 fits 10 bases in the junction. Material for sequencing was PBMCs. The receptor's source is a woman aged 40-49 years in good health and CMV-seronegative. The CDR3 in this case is CAAGQGGDTQYF. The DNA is TGTGCCGCTGGACAGGGGGGAGATACGCAGTATTTT. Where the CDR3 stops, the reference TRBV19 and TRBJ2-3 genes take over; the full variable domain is DGGITQSPKYLFRKEGQNVTLSCEQNLNHDAMYWYRQDPGQGLRLIYYSQIVNDFQKGDIAEGYSVSREKKESFPLTVTSAQKNPTAFYLCAAGQGGDTQYFGPGTRLTVL.